The 29 T cell receptor beta chains below come from one sample, sequenced in a study of cytomegalovirus exposure and HLA in healthy donors (dated by TCRdb to the late 2010s). Library preparation used the immunoSEQ multiplex PCR assay. A mixture of 60 forward primers for TCR Vbeta segments and 13 reverse primers for TCR Jbeta segments was used in the multiplex PCR. The table comes from immuneACCESS by way of TCRdb, which keeps in-frame sequences with V and J called. Part of the clones is missing from these tables; in studies checked, under half for an unresolved V gene and the rest for unknown reasons. The sample yields some 120,000 clones; over 60% were counted once. The ten top clones hold roughly 2% of the sample. Sequencing input: PBMCs. These receptors all come from a woman in her thirties in good health and CMV-seronegative.

The CDR3: CASSLGGASGELFF. In DNA form, the CDR3 reads TGCGCCAGCAGCTTGGGCGGGGCGTCCGGGGAGCTGTTTTTT. The V and J genes are TRBV5-1 and TRBJ2-2; TRBD2 is a possible D gene (6 bases). Trimming left V 0 bases short and J 6 bases short, with 9 bases between. There are 14 residues in the CDR3. Germline CDR1 is SGHRS and CDR2 is YFSETQ.

The rearrangement joins TRBV19 to TRBJ2-7, with TRBD2 matching 7 bases. The CDR3 runs to 13 residues. The V gene's germline CDR1 is LNHDA and CDR2 SQIVND (reference sequence). V lost 3 bases, J lost 3 bases, and 2 bases stayed unmatched. The CDR3 reads CASSIAGVYEQYF. CDR3 nucleotide sequence: TGTGCCAGTAGTATTGCGGGAGTCTACGAGCAGTACTTC.

This clone was seen only a few times. Compared with germline, one end of the junction differs, possibly owing to a read error. The chain carries TRBV27 and TRBJ2-1; a possible D gene is TRBD1 (6 bases). Germline loops: CDR1 MNHEY, CDR2 SMNVEV (reference sequence). CDR3 length: 11 residues. This CDR3 reads CASSNRVLMLF. For the CDR3, the DNA is TGTGCCAGCAGCAACAGGGTCCTTATGCTCTTC.

This clone occurred once. The rearrangement uses TRBV7-9 and TRBJ2-1; the D gene is possibly TRBD2 (6 bases). Germline CDR1 and CDR2: SEHNR and FQNEAQ (reference sequence). CDR3 length: 15 residues. Trimming pared 4 bases from V and 5 bases from J, leaving 15 bases between. The CDR3 bases are TGTGCCAGCAGCTCCAGACGGGGGTACGACAATGAGCAGTTCTTC. It specifies CASSSRRGYDNEQFF. Drawing the rest from reference TRBV7-9 and TRBJ2-1, the complete variable domain is DTGVSQNPRHKITKRGQNVTFRCDPISEHNRLYWYRQTLGQGPEFLTYFQNEAQLEKSRLLSDRFSAERPKGSFSTLEIQRTEQGDSAMYLCASSSRRGYDNEQFFGPGTRLTVL.

The chain uses TRBV11-3 and TRBJ2-1, with 8 bases aligning to TRBD1. Germline lookup yields CDR1 SGHNT and CDR2 YENEEA. This CDR3 is built from 15 residues. V lost 5 bases, J lost 0 bases, and 3 bases stayed unmatched. The CDR3 DNA is TGTGCCAGCAGCCAAGGACAGGGCTCCTACAATGAGCAGTTCTTC. Protein product: CASSQGQGSYNEQFF.

CDR3 region: CSARRETQYF. The DNA of the CDR3 is TGCAGTGCTAGACGAGAGACCCAGTACTTC. V is TRBV20-1 and J is TRBJ2-5; D not certain. V lost 2 bases, J lost 4 bases, and 2 bases lay in between. The CDR3 consists of 10 residues. Germline-derived CDR1 and CDR2 are DFQATT and SNEGSKA (reference sequence).

The rearrangement uses TRBV6-5 and TRBJ2-3, with TRBD1 as a possible D gene (5 bases). The ends were cut back, 6 bases at V and 1 base at J, with 11 bases in the middle. Per germline, CDR1 MNHEY and CDR2 SVGAGI. The CDR3 is 14 amino acids. CDR3 sequence: CASSATQGTDTQYF. DNA for the CDR3: TGTGCCAGCAGCGCAACACAGGGCACAGATACGCAGTATTTT.

This clone was observed a handful of times. The genes are TRBV19 and TRBJ1-1; tentatively, D is TRBD1 (5 bases). CDR3 size: 14 residues. The germline gives CDR1 LNHDA, CDR2 SQIVND (reference sequence). V lost 4 bases to trimming and J lost 1 base, with 10 bases between them. The CDR3: CASSTPTENTEAFF. The CDR3 region has the DNA TGTGCCAGTAGTACCCCGACAGAGAACACTGAAGCTTTCTTT.

The rearrangement uses TRBV6-1 and TRBJ2-4; TRBD2 aligns across 12 bases. CDR3 size: 15 residues. V dropped 7 bases and J dropped 3; count of bases not matched to a gene: 4. The germline CDR1 and CDR2 sequences are MNHNS and SASEGT. In DNA form, the CDR3 reads TGTGCCAGCAAACCGGGACTAGCGGGCAAAAACATTCAGTACTTC. Its protein product is CASKPGLAGKNIQYF.

The chain links TRBV11-3 to TRBJ2-1, with 11 nucleotides matching TRBD1. Germline trimming cut 4 bases from V and 4 bases from J; bases unmatched to any gene: 3. The CDR3 covers 15 residues. Germline V lookup: CDR1 SGHNT, CDR2 YENEEA. CDR3 loop: CASSSGTGGYNEQFF. Here the CDR3 DNA reads TGTGCCAGCAGCTCCGGGACAGGGGGATACAATGAGCAGTTCTTC.

This clone appeared once. This rearrangement joins TRBV6-5 to TRBJ1-3; TRBD1 matches 9 bases. Germline CDR1 reads MNHEY; CDR2 reads SVGAGI. Unmatched junction bases numbered 7, after V lost 7 bases and J lost 6 bases. The CDR3 contains 14 residues. The CDR3 DNA reads TGTGCCAGCACTCCCCGGGACAGGGTAAACACCATATATTTT. As protein: CASTPRDRVNTIYF.

The chain couples TRBV23-1 to TRBJ1-1; TRBD1 agrees at 7 bases. TRBV23-1 qualifies as an ORF whose function is uncertain. J lost 0 bases, V lost 2 bases, and 9 bases had no gene match. The CDR3 runs to 17 residues. In DNA, the CDR3 is TGCGCCAGCAGTCAACCGGGGGACAGAAGAATGAACACTGAAGCTTTCTTT. Translation: CASSQPGDRRMNTEAFF.

This rearrangement joins TRBV7-2 to TRBJ1-4; D is unclear. Trimming left V 2 bases short and J 0 bases short, with 7 bases between. CDR1 is SGHTA, CDR2 FQGNSA, per germline. The CDR3 has 15 amino acids. CDR3 in DNA: TGTGCCAGCAGCTTACACATTGCAACTAATGAAAAACTGTTTTTT. As protein: CASSLHIATNEKLFF.

This clone was recorded many times. J is TRBJ1-5 and V is TRBV7-9; TRBD1 matches 7 bases. CDR3 size: 15 residues. V lost 8 bases and J lost 4; bases outside the gene matches: 11. Germline V lookup: CDR1 SEHNR, CDR2 FQNEAQ (reference sequence). CDR3 protein: CASGRGQGGNQPQHF. CDR3 coding DNA: TGTGCCAGCGGACGAGGGCAGGGGGGAAATCAGCCCCAGCATTTT.

The chain carries TRBV18 and TRBJ2-7, with 10 positions matching TRBD1. The CDR3 totals 15 residues. Per the germline V gene, CDR1 is KGHSH and CDR2 is LQKENI. Unmatched junction bases numbered 8, after V lost 2 bases and J lost 7 bases. The CDR3 sequence is CASSPNGQGDGEQYF. Written as DNA, the CDR3 is TGTGCCAGCTCACCAAATGGACAGGGGGATGGAGAGCAGTACTTC.

The chain has TRBV18 and TRBJ2-6; 10 bases fit TRBD2. The CDR3 runs 18 residues. Germline V gene data show CDR1 as KGHSH and CDR2 as LQKENI. The V gene end was trimmed by 3 bases and the J gene end by 0 bases; junction bases not matched to a gene: 5. The CDR3 DNA reads TGTGCCAGCTCACCGGCTAGCGGGAGTCCCTCTGGGGCCAACGTCCTGACTTTC. This codes for CASSPASGSPSGANVLTF.

The rearrangement uses TRBV5-1 and TRBJ2-3; possible D gene TRBD1, 6 bases. The CDR3 runs to 15 residues. Germline CDR1 is SGHRS and CDR2 is YFSETQ. V was shortened by 0 bases and J by 1 base, with 9 bases between the two germline ends. DNA of the CDR3: TGCGCCAGCAGCTTGGCCGCAGGGGGCACAGATACGCAGTATTTT. As protein: CASSLAAGGTDTQYF.

This clone was detected a few times. J is TRBJ2-5 and V is TRBV2, with D perhaps TRBD2 (6 bases). The J call may be incorrect, as the DNA end agrees better with TRBJ2-7. Germline V gene data show CDR1 as SNHLY and CDR2 as FYNNEI. This CDR3 has 12 residues. CDR3 region: CASSEQGGEQYF. CDR3 nucleotides: TGTGCCAGCAGTGAACAGGGAGGCGAGCAGTACTTC.

This clone turned up a few times. The chain uses TRBV23-1 and TRBJ1-4, with 7 bases matching TRBD1. TRBV23-1 is an ORF for which the function is uncertain. V trimming: 2 bases; J trimming: 4 bases; junction bases outside the gene matches: 10. The CDR3 is made up of 17 amino acids. CDR3 bases: TGCGCCAGCAGTCAAACCCCGACAGGGCTAAATAATGAAAAACTGTTTTTT. Protein product: CASSQTPTGLNNEKLFF.

The gene calls are TRBV2 and TRBJ1-1; TRBD1 might be the D (5 bases). The CDR3 consists of 14 residues. V was shortened by 6 bases and J by 2 bases, with 13 bases between the two germline ends. In germline, CDR1 is SNHLY, CDR2 FYNNEI. The CDR3 loop reads CASRATGGNTEAFF. CDR3 nucleotide sequence: TGTGCCAGCAGGGCAACGGGGGGAAACACTGAAGCTTTCTTT.

The chain joins TRBV6-5 to TRBJ2-7; no firm D call. Germline CDR1 reads MNHEY; CDR2 reads SVGAGI. The CDR3 runs to 14 residues. V lost 0 bases and J 3 bases, leaving 9 bases between the germline ends. This CDR3 reads CASSYSLSGYEQYF. The CDR3 DNA sequence: TGTGCCAGCAGTTACTCGTTATCAGGCTACGAGCAGTACTTC.

The gene calls are TRBV5-1 and TRBJ2-3, with D uncertain. V was clipped by 1 base and J by 5 bases, with 11 bases between them. The germline gives CDR1 SGHRS, CDR2 YFSETQ. This CDR3 contains 14 residues. CDR3 sequence (DNA): TGCGCCAGCAGCTTGTTGTCAGGTGAAGATACGCAGTATTTT. It yields the protein CASSLLSGEDTQYF.

The CDR3 bases are TGTGCCTGGACCCTAGCGGGAGGTGGGTATGAGCAGTTCTTC. This encodes CAWTLAGGGYEQFF. The chain couples TRBV30 to TRBJ2-1; TRBD2 matches 11 bases. Germline V gives CDR1 GTSNPN, CDR2 SVGIG (reference sequence). V trimming: 4 bases; J trimming: 8 bases; junction bases outside the gene matches: 7. The CDR3 runs to 14 residues.

This clone was counted only a few times. V is TRBV30 and J is TRBJ2-7, with 8 positions matching TRBD1. CDR1 and CDR2 (germline): GTSNPN, SVGIG (reference sequence). The CDR3 runs 13 residues. Trimming cost V 3 bases and J 2 bases; bases outside gene matches: 3. The CDR3 loop reads CAWRRQGTYEQYF. The CDR3, as DNA: TGTGCCTGGAGACGACAGGGGACCTACGAGCAGTACTTC.

The chain carries TRBV29-1 and TRBJ2-3, with 12 bases identical to TRBD2. The ends lost 7 bases at V and 1 base at J; junction bases unmatched: 3. Germline V lookup: CDR1 SQVTM, CDR2 ANQGSEA. The CDR3 is made up of 14 amino acids. The CDR3 reads CSGRTSGGTDTQYF. Here the CDR3 DNA reads TGCAGCGGACGGACTAGCGGGGGCACAGATACGCAGTATTTT.

The J gene is TRBJ1-3, the V gene TRBV2, with D perhaps matching TRBD1 (5 bases). V was clipped by 7 bases and J by 5 bases, with 12 bases between them. CDR1 is SNHLY and CDR2 is FYNNEI in the germline V gene. This CDR3 has 13 residues. CDR3 sequence reads: CASTGDRRNTIYF. The DNA for the CDR3 is TGTGCCAGCACGGGGGATCGGCGAAACACCATATATTTT.

The DNA of the CDR3 is TGTGCCAGCAGTGAATTGCGGGGTGCCCACTATGGCTACACCTTC. This sequence encodes CASSELRGAHYGYTF. This sequence joins TRBV2 and TRBJ1-2; D unresolved. The CDR3 is made up of 15 amino acids. Germline V gives CDR1 SNHLY, CDR2 FYNNEI. The V end lost 2 bases, the J end lost 3 bases, and 13 bases lay between the germline ends.

The sample holds a few counts of this clone. This chain connects TRBV4-1 to TRBJ2-2; 10 nucleotides match TRBD1. CDR3 size: 18 residues. Germline V CDR1 and CDR2: MGHRA, YSYEKL. The V segment lost 0 bases and the J segment 5 bases; nucleotides outside the gene matches: 9. As DNA, the CDR3 is TGCGCCAGCAGCCAAGATCCGACAGGGGGCTTAGGAACCGGGGAGCTGTTTTTT. Its protein product is CASSQDPTGGLGTGELFF.

The chain couples TRBV18 to TRBJ1-5; D unclear. The CDR3 has 14 amino acids. Between the trimmed V and J ends, which lost 2 bases and 7 bases, there was a span of 12 bases. The germline V gene has CDR1 KGHSH and CDR2 LQKENI. The CDR3 DNA sequence: TGTGCCAGCTCACCAAGCGAGGGAGGACAGCCCCAGCATTTT. Its protein product is CASSPSEGGQPQHF.